Presented here are 10 T cell receptor beta chains from one specimen sequenced in a study of blood T cell repertoires in COVID-19. Using immunoSEQ multiplex PCR, the repertoire was profiled, and TCRdb retains in-frame clones only, with some absent. The sample includes roughly 120,000 clones, over 85% of them seen just once. What was sequenced was peripheral blood. Source of these receptors: a man in his 60s with COVID-19, enrolled during active disease.

CDR3 in DNA: TGTGCCAGCAGCTTCCCTCGGGGTGGGCAGGAGGCCACTGAAGCTTTCTTT. It codes for CASSFPRGGQEATEAFF. This chain uses TRBV11-3 with TRBJ1-1; D is unclear. V dropped 3 bases and J dropped 4 bases, with 21 bases sitting between them. The CDR3 contains 17 residues. Germline V gene sequence: CDR1 SGHNT, CDR2 YENEEA. The variable domain in full, completed from reference TRBV11-3 and TRBJ1-1, reads EAGVVQSPRYKIIEKKQPVAFWCNPISGHNTLYWYLQNLGQGPELLIRYENEEAVDDSQLPKDRFSAERLKGVDSTLKIQPAELGDSAVYLCASSFPRGGQEATEAFFGQGTRLTVV.

This chain joins TRBV10-2 and TRBJ1-1, with D perhaps TRBD1 (6 bases). The germline V and J ends were trimmed by 10 bases and 1 base, with 13 bases remaining between them. The CDR3 has 13 residues. Germline-derived CDR1 and CDR2 are WSHSY and SAAADI. The CDR3 sequence is CATLRGPNTEAFF. CDR3 nucleotides: TGCGCCACCCTCAGGGGTCCGAACACTGAAGCTTTCTTT.

In the case of this clone: One end of the junction varies from germline; a read error may be responsible. This sequence joins TRBV19 and TRBJ1-2, with D possibly matching TRBD1 (6 bases). Germline CDR1 LNHDA, CDR2 SQIVND (reference sequence). The CDR3 totals 10 residues. The DNA of the CDR3 is TGTGCCCCCTTCCCCGGACAGTCTGCCTTC. It specifies CAPFPGQSAF.

The CDR3 coding sequence is TGTGCCAGCAGAGAAAAACAGGGGCAGGGAGATACGCAGTATTTT. Encoded protein: CASREKQGQGDTQYF. The V and J genes are TRBV11-2 and TRBJ2-3, with TRBD1 identical over 7 bases. V lost 6 bases to trimming and J lost 5 bases; unmatched junction nucleotides: 11. CDR3 size: 15 residues. CDR1 SGHAT and CDR2 FQNNGV come from the germline V gene.

The chain links TRBV9 to TRBJ1-5; 9 nucleotides match TRBD1. V gave up 5 bases and J gave up 7 bases; unmatched junction bases: 10. This CDR3 contains 15 residues. Germline values: CDR1 SGDLS, CDR2 YYNGEE. CDR3 protein: CASSKGTGRGQPQHF. CDR3 bases: TGTGCCAGCAGTAAGGGGACAGGGCGAGGACAGCCCCAGCATTTT.

This rearrangement joins TRBV27 to TRBJ2-7; D unresolved. Trimming left V 2 bases short and J 4 bases short, with 12 bases between. CDR3 size: 14 residues. Germline loops: CDR1 MNHEY, CDR2 SMNVEV (reference sequence). Here the CDR3 reads CASSLGSYLYEQYF. The CDR3 nucleotides are TGTGCCAGCAGTTTAGGTAGCTACCTATACGAGCAGTACTTC.

The V call is TRBV28, the J call TRBJ2-1; 7 nucleotides match TRBD2. CDR1 and CDR2 (germline): MDHEN, SYDVKM. The CDR3 has 16 residues. V lost 5 bases and J lost 2; bases outside the gene matches: 9. The DNA of the CDR3 is TGTGCCAGCAGTCTCTTCACTCGGGGGGCCTACAATGAGCAGTTCTTC. Translating gives CASSLFTRGAYNEQFF.

This clone is a singleton in its sample. The rearrangement links TRBV27 to TRBJ1-6; D gene uncertain. The CDR3 runs to 14 residues. V was pared by 2 bases and J by 15 bases, with 17 bases between. Looked up from germline, CDR1 is MNHEY and CDR2 is SMNVEV (reference sequence). DNA of the CDR3: TGTGCCAGCAGTTTAACTAAGACCCCTCTTAGCCTCCACTTT. Its translation is CASSLTKTPLSLHF.

The chain uses TRBV18 and TRBJ2-7; TRBD2 might be the D (6 bases). This CDR3 region has 16 residues. Per the germline V gene, CDR1 is KGHSH and CDR2 is LQKENI. Trimming cost V 2 bases and J 5 bases, with 19 bases left between them. CDR3 amino acids: CASSPEGRGSIHEQYF. The CDR3 DNA reads as TGTGCCAGCTCACCAGAAGGGCGGGGTAGTATCCACGAGCAGTACTTC. Drawing the rest from reference TRBV18 and TRBJ2-7, the complete variable domain is NAGVMQNPRHLVRRRGQEARLRCSPMKGHSHVYWYRQLPEEGLKFMVYLQKENIIDESGMPKERFSAEFPKEGPSILRIQQVVRGDSAAYFCASSPEGRGSIHEQYFGPGTRLTVT.

The CDR3 DNA reads as TGTGCCAGTAGGTCGGGACAGGGCACAGATACGCAGTATTTT. Its translation: CASRSGQGTDTQYF. The genes are TRBV19 and TRBJ2-3; TRBD1 aligns across 8 bases. Germline values: CDR1 LNHDA, CDR2 SQIVND (reference sequence). Trimming removed 6 bases from V and 1 base from J; junction bases left unmatched: 3. The CDR3 is 14 amino acids.